Sequencing of this T cell receptor (beta chain) was carried out in a study of blood T cell repertoires in COVID-19. Overall study: The study drew acute and convalescent COVID-19 samples from the United States, Italy and Spain. PBMCs, B-cell-depleted T cells, or T cells provided the cDNA or gDNA that made up the material.

Per the study methods: Amplification of reference gene primers was used by the study to estimate nucleated cell counts. Measured with immunoSEQ multiplex PCR; TCRdb has only the in-frame clones, and not every one. That table is the source of V, J and clone size, and D and trimming were worked out from the DNA. The sample consists of about 200,000 clones, around nine tenths of them appearing once. The CDR3 sequence is 16 residues long. Trimming cost V 2 bases and J 1 base, with 15 bases left between them. Looked up from germline, CDR1 is MNHEY and CDR2 is SVGEGT. The sequence was obtained from a man aged 35-49 years with active or convalescent COVID-19. This chain uses TRBV6-2 or TRBV6-3 with TRBJ2-7, with D hard to call. What was sequenced was peripheral blood. The CDR3 sequence: CASSYADPSGSYEQYF. CDR3 DNA sequence: TGTGCCAGCAGTTACGCCGACCCTTCGGGTTCCTACGAGCAGTACTTC.